The next 6 T cell receptor beta chains were all read from a single sample in a study of OX40 agonist ivuxolimab in advanced cancers. Method: immunoSEQ multiplex PCR; TCRdb's copy keeps in-frame clones and lacks some. The repertoire holds tens of thousands of clones, with 80% to 90% as singletons. Source: CD4+ or CD8+ T cells sorted from blood, taken in a trial of the OX40 agonist ivuxolimab. All receptors come from an adult with an advanced solid tumor such as melanoma, head and neck, liver or kidney cancer.

The rearrangement joins TRBV28 to TRBJ2-2; maybe TRBD2 (6 bases). Trimming shortened V by 8 bases and J by 3 bases, and 7 bases separated the two germline ends. The germline CDR1 and CDR2 sequences are MDHEN and SYDVKM. The CDR3 has 12 residues. This chain's CDR3 is CASWGDTGELFF. The CDR3 nucleotides are TGTGCCAGCTGGGGGGACACCGGGGAGCTGTTTTTT.

This chain connects TRBV11-2 to TRBJ2-3; 9 bases align to TRBD1. With 6 bases clipped from V and 1 base from J, the junction kept 5 bases outside the gene matches. This CDR3 region has 15 residues. The germline CDR1 and CDR2 sequences are SGHAT and FQNNGV. The CDR3 nucleotides are TGTGCCAGCAGTTTCAGACAGGGGGGCACAGATACGCAGTATTTT. This translates into CASSFRQGGTDTQYF.

The chain combines TRBV6-5 with TRBJ1-4, with D unclear. The CDR3 extends over 14 amino acids. Germline V gene lookup returns CDR1 MNHEY and CDR2 SVGAGI. Trimming removed 6 bases from V and 8 bases from J, with 16 bases in between. The CDR3 is CASSRTNRGEKLFF. Written as DNA, the CDR3 is TGTGCCAGCAGCAGGACCAATCGGGGAGAAAAACTGTTTTTT.

This clone showed up just a few times. V gene TRBV7-3 combines with J gene TRBJ2-3; tentatively, D is TRBD1 (7 bases). The V gene lost 5 bases and the J gene lost 0 bases, with 12 bases spanning the gap. The CDR3 covers 15 residues. Germline lookup yields CDR1 SGHTA and CDR2 FQGTGA. The CDR3 region has the DNA TGTGCCAGCAGCCCAGGGGGGCCTAGCACAGATACGCAGTATTTT. Translating gives CASSPGGPSTDTQYF. Filled out from reference TRBV7-3 and TRBJ2-3, the complete variable domain reads GAGVSQTPSNKVTEKGKYVELRCDPISGHTALYWYRQSLGQGPEFLIYFQGTGAADDSGLPNDRFFAVRPEGSVSTLKIQRTERGDSAVYLCASSPGGPSTDTQYFGPGTRLTVL.

Concerning this clone itself: An end of the junction does not agree with germline; a read error may underlie this. In nucleotides, the CDR3 is TGTGCCAGCAGCTTAGGGGGAACCCGCGTCCCTTTGGGCTTC. As protein: CASSLGGTRVPLGF. The J gene is TRBJ2-7, the V gene TRBV7-8; D not resolved. The CDR3 loop spans 14 amino acids. Looked up from germline, CDR1 is SGHVS and CDR2 is FQNEAQ.

This sequence joins TRBV2 and TRBJ2-1; D ambiguous. CDR1 SNHLY and CDR2 FYNNEI come from the germline V gene. The length of the CDR3 is 17 residues. The V end was cut by 2 bases, the J end by 2 bases, with 16 bases between. The CDR3 region is CASSEFRSGFTYNEQFF. The CDR3 bases are TGTGCCAGCAGTGAATTTAGGTCAGGCTTTACCTACAATGAGCAGTTCTTC. The full variable domain, its missing parts supplied by reference TRBV2 and TRBJ2-1, is EPEVTQTPSHQVTQMGQEVILRCVPISNHLYFYWYRQILGQKVEFLVSFYNNEISEKSEIFDDQFSVERPDGSNFTLKIRSTKLEDSAMYFCASSEFRSGFTYNEQFFGPGTRLTVL.